A few counts support the clone carrying this T cell receptor (beta chain). No antigen is known for it. Unique molecular identifiers were built into the TCRbeta library. TCRdb fed the PCR reads into MiXCR, producing one record per CDR3 protein. The data show hundreds of thousands of distinct CDR3 sequences, 16% seen once. These data are taken from a study of T-cell reconstitution after alpha-beta-depleted transplantation in children. The study's findings and limits: One year after transplant, T-cell counts and diversity came mostly from newly produced T cells. There were reportedly several hundred expanded graft clones from which alpha-beta T cells came about two months after transplant. High day-60 TCRbeta diversity in some patients came from surviving recipient T cells and thymic progenitors.

V shed 6 bases, J shed 5 bases, and the junction held 8 bases outside the gene matches. CDR3 length: 14 residues. The TCR comes from a male patient younger than 18 who had a stem cell transplant for acute lymphoblastic leukemia, so the T cells may come from the graft donor. V is TRBV12-3 or TRBV12-4 and J is TRBJ2-5; 8 nucleotides line up with TRBD1. The sample here was PBMCs, mostly from graft donor cells, taken 360 days after TCRalphabeta/CD19-depleted stem cell transplant. The CDR3 nucleotides are TGTGCCAGCAGAGGACAGGGAGGTAGGGAGACCCAGTACTTC. The encoded protein is CASRGQGGRETQYF.